Listed below are T cell receptor beta chains from one sample, sequenced in a study of immune heterogeneity within non-small cell lung tumors. Via MiXCR, TCRdb re-called the multiplex PCR reads, giving one row per CDR3 protein. The sample lists 5,000 or so distinct CDR3 sequences; 20% to 25% were seen once. The source material was lung tumor tissue. These receptors were taken from a man in his sixties with non-small cell lung cancer. The CDR3 runs from the conserved cysteine through the conserved F or W. Fields, in order: D gene, J gene, V gene, clone size, CDR3 protein, CDR3 DNA. D genes are given only for firm matches. The size of a clone is reported for some rows only, either as once, few or many, or as a class for expanded clones.

d_call: -
j_call: TRBJ1-2
v_call: TRBV20-1
clone_size: medium-sized
cdr3_aa: CSARGQGNYGYTF
cdr3_nt: TGCAGTGCTAGAGGGCAGGGAAACTATGGCTACACCTTC

d_call: TRBD1
j_call: TRBJ1-5
v_call: TRBV5-1
clone_size: -
cdr3_aa: CASSLVSQGAIYDSNQPQHF
cdr3_nt: TGCGCCAGCAGCTTGGTTAGTCAGGGGGCAATTTATGATAGCAATCAGCCCCAGCATTTT

d_call: -
j_call: TRBJ1-2
v_call: TRBV9
clone_size: -
cdr3_aa: CASSVAAGGSGYTF
cdr3_nt: TGTGCCAGCAGCGTAGCTGCGGGGGGGAGCGGCTACACCTTC

d_call: TRBD1
j_call: TRBJ2-3
v_call: TRBV5-6
clone_size: few
cdr3_aa: CASSLGTGPVADTQYF
cdr3_nt: TGTGCCAGCAGCTTGGGGACAGGACCGGTCGCAGATACGCAGTATTTT

d_call: -
j_call: TRBJ2-7
v_call: TRBV20-1
clone_size: few
cdr3_aa: CSAQQGSYGQYF
cdr3_nt: TGCAGTGCTCAACAGGGTAGCTACGGGCAGTACTTC

d_call: -
j_call: TRBJ1-1
v_call: TRBV5-1
clone_size: few
cdr3_aa: CASSLTGTNTEAFF
cdr3_nt: TGCGCCAGCAGCTTGACAGGGACGAACACTGAAGCTTTCTTT

d_call: TRBD1
j_call: TRBJ1-4
v_call: TRBV6-1
clone_size: medium-sized
cdr3_aa: CASSPGTGFEKLFF
cdr3_nt: TGTGCCAGCAGTCCCGGGACAGGGTTTGAAAAACTGTTTTTT

d_call: -
j_call: TRBJ1-1
v_call: TRBV9
clone_size: medium-sized
cdr3_aa: CASSVGGTTEAFF
cdr3_nt: TGTGCCAGCAGCGTTGGAGGGACCACTGAAGCTTTCTTT

d_call: -
j_call: TRBJ2-2
v_call: TRBV6-6
clone_size: medium-sized
cdr3_aa: CASSYHSRGTGELFF
cdr3_nt: TGTGCCAGCAGTTACCACAGTAGGGGCACCGGGGAGCTGTTTTTT

d_call: -
j_call: TRBJ2-3
v_call: TRBV28
clone_size: -
cdr3_aa: CASSPITDTQYF
cdr3_nt: TGTGCCAGCAGCCCTATTACAGATACGCAGTATTTT

d_call: -
j_call: TRBJ1-5
v_call: TRBV6-6
clone_size: few
cdr3_aa: CASSYSPDKNQPQHF
cdr3_nt: TGTGCCAGCAGTTACTCGCCGGACAAAAATCAGCCCCAGCATTTT

d_call: -
j_call: TRBJ1-2
v_call: TRBV20-1
clone_size: -
cdr3_aa: CSASYGSDYGYTF
cdr3_nt: TGCAGTGCTAGTTATGGGTCCGACTATGGCTACACCTTC

d_call: TRBD2
j_call: TRBJ2-2
v_call: TRBV10-1
clone_size: few
cdr3_aa: CASRGSGTNTGELFF
cdr3_nt: TGCGCCAGCAGAGGAAGCGGGACGAACACCGGGGAGCTGTTTTTT

d_call: -
j_call: TRBJ1-2
v_call: TRBV18
clone_size: medium-sized
cdr3_aa: CASSEDNYGYTF
cdr3_nt: TGTGCCAGCTCGGAGGACAACTATGGCTACACCTTC

d_call: TRBD1
j_call: TRBJ1-2
v_call: TRBV7-2
clone_size: medium-sized
cdr3_aa: CASSYGGQGIDYGYTF
cdr3_nt: TGTGCCAGCAGCTATGGGGGACAGGGGATCGACTATGGCTACACCTTC

d_call: -
j_call: TRBJ1-1
v_call: TRBV19
clone_size: -
cdr3_aa: CASNGELRQGEAFF
cdr3_nt: TGTGCCAGTAATGGAGAGTTGCGGCAAGGTGAAGCTTTCTTT

d_call: -
j_call: TRBJ2-1
v_call: TRBV5-1
clone_size: -
cdr3_aa: CASRPLGEYAEQFF
cdr3_nt: TGCGCCAGCAGGCCCCTGGGGGAGTACGCTGAGCAGTTCTTC

d_call: TRBD1
j_call: TRBJ1-2
v_call: TRBV2
clone_size: -
cdr3_aa: CASSRDRGSGGYTF
cdr3_nt: TGTGCCAGCAGCCGGGACAGGGGGTCGGGAGGCTACACCTTC

d_call: TRBD2
j_call: TRBJ2-7
v_call: TRBV9
clone_size: -
cdr3_aa: CASSAQLADYEQYF
cdr3_nt: TGTGCCAGCAGCGCTCAACTAGCGGACTACGAGCAGTACTTC

d_call: TRBD1
j_call: TRBJ1-6
v_call: TRBV6-9
clone_size: -
cdr3_aa: CASSYATSWTGLSSYNSPPHF
cdr3_nt: TGTGCCAGCAGTTACGCGACATCCTGGACAGGCTTGAGCTCCTATAATTCACCCCCCCACTTT

d_call: -
j_call: TRBJ2-2
v_call: TRBV2
clone_size: -
cdr3_aa: CATLGLETGELFF
cdr3_nt: TGTGCCACATTGGGGCTTGAGACCGGGGAGCTGTTTTTT

d_call: -
j_call: TRBJ2-5
v_call: TRBV20-1
clone_size: few
cdr3_aa: CSARVGTKQEAQYF
cdr3_nt: TGCAGTGCTAGAGTGGGGACAAAACAAGAGGCCCAGTACTTC

d_call: -
j_call: TRBJ1-1
v_call: TRBV29-1
clone_size: -
cdr3_aa: CSAPDPEAFF
cdr3_nt: TGCAGCGCCCCAGACCCTGAAGCTTTCTTT

d_call: -
j_call: TRBJ1-2
v_call: TRBV2
clone_size: -
cdr3_aa: CASSESANYGYTF
cdr3_nt: TGTGCCAGCAGTGAATCCGCTAACTATGGCTACACCTTC

d_call: -
j_call: TRBJ1-1
v_call: TRBV4-1
clone_size: -
cdr3_aa: CASSHIITGSEAFF
cdr3_nt: TGCGCCAGCAGCCACATAATAACAGGGTCTGAAGCTTTCTTT

d_call: TRBD2
j_call: TRBJ2-1
v_call: TRBV11-3
clone_size: few
cdr3_aa: CASSLASGDNEQFF
cdr3_nt: TGTGCCAGCAGCTTAGCTAGCGGGGACAATGAGCAGTTCTTC

d_call: -
j_call: TRBJ2-7
v_call: TRBV20-1
clone_size: medium-sized
cdr3_aa: CSARLSGLGYEQYF
cdr3_nt: TGCAGTGCTAGGCTCAGCGGGCTCGGCTACGAGCAGTACTTC

d_call: -
j_call: TRBJ1-4
v_call: TRBV30
clone_size: large
cdr3_aa: CAWNGAWGTNEKLFF
cdr3_nt: TGTGCCTGGAACGGGGCCTGGGGGACTAATGAAAAACTGTTTTTT

d_call: -
j_call: TRBJ2-3
v_call: TRBV7-6
clone_size: medium-sized
cdr3_aa: CASSINTDTQYF
cdr3_nt: TGTGCCAGCAGCATAAACACAGATACGCAGTATTTT

d_call: -
j_call: TRBJ2-2
v_call: TRBV20-1
clone_size: -
cdr3_aa: CSARGVLGRELFF
cdr3_nt: TGCAGTGCTAGAGGGGTCTTGGGCAGGGAGCTGTTTTTT

d_call: -
j_call: TRBJ1-2
v_call: TRBV7-6
clone_size: -
cdr3_aa: CASSGVGGGGYTF
cdr3_nt: TGTGCCAGCAGCGGCGTGGGGGGCGGGGGCTACACCTTC

d_call: -
j_call: TRBJ2-1
v_call: TRBV19
clone_size: -
cdr3_aa: CASSILGGSINEQFF
cdr3_nt: TGTGCCAGTAGTATCCTGGGCGGGTCAATCAATGAGCAGTTCTTC

d_call: -
j_call: TRBJ1-2
v_call: TRBV2
clone_size: -
cdr3_aa: CASSDKGTDYGYTF
cdr3_nt: TGTGCCAGCAGTGACAAAGGGACCGACTATGGCTACACCTTC

d_call: TRBD2
j_call: TRBJ2-1
v_call: TRBV5-1
clone_size: -
cdr3_aa: CASSLRGVAGADEQFF
cdr3_nt: TGCGCCAGCAGCTTGAGGGGGGTAGCGGGAGCGGATGAGCAGTTCTTC

d_call: -
j_call: TRBJ1-1
v_call: TRBV18
clone_size: medium-sized
cdr3_aa: CASSIAGRENTEAFF
cdr3_nt: TGTGCCAGCTCAATCGCAGGGAGGGAGAACACTGAAGCTTTCTTT

d_call: TRBD1
j_call: TRBJ1-4
v_call: TRBV6-6
clone_size: few
cdr3_aa: CASSYSPAGGEKLFF
cdr3_nt: TGTGCCAGCAGTTACTCCCCCGCAGGGGGGGAAAAACTGTTTTTT